The 27 T cell receptor beta chains presented below share a single source sample, sequenced in a study of shared clonotypes between healthy human individuals. Profiled with immunoSEQ multiplex PCR; TCRdb holds only in-frame clones, not every one. The sample includes about 2 million clones, around 95% of them seen just once. The sequenced material came from naive CD4+ T cells sorted from blood. Noted subset: CD45RA+ positively selected. Source of these receptors: a young man in good health.

The V and J genes are TRBV29-1 and TRBJ1-3; D call uncertain. The germline V gene has CDR1 SQVTM and CDR2 ANQGSEA. The V end lost 0 bases, the J end lost 7 bases, and 4 bases lay between the germline ends. This CDR3 contains 11 residues. The CDR3 reads CSVEDRNTIYF. The CDR3, as DNA: TGCAGCGTTGAAGATCGGAACACCATATATTTT.

This clone was seen a handful of times. The chain has TRBV6-6 and TRBJ2-3; D possibly corresponds to TRBD2 (5 bases). CDR1 and CDR2 from the germline V gene are MNHNY and SVGAGI (reference sequence). The V and J ends lost 8 bases and 3 bases respectively, with 12 bases between them. The CDR3 covers 13 residues. CDR3 nucleotide sequence: TGTGCCAGCCGGGATAGCGCTACAGATACGCAGTATTTT. Amino acids: CASRDSATDTQYF.

The chain carries TRBV11-2 and TRBJ1-2; D gene uncertain. The V end was cut by 1 base, the J end by 2 bases, with 11 bases between. The CDR3 extends over 15 amino acids. Germline assignment: CDR1 SGHAT and CDR2 FQNNGV. The CDR3 region is CASSLAQAYNYGYTF. In nucleotides, the CDR3 is TGTGCCAGCAGCTTAGCCCAGGCTTACAACTATGGCTACACCTTC.

This chain joins TRBV7-2 and TRBJ2-2, with D maybe TRBD2 (6 bases). CDR3 size: 18 residues. With 2 bases removed from V and 1 base from J, the gap between germline ends came to 17 bases. The germline gives CDR1 SGHTA, CDR2 FQGNSA. The CDR3 here is CASSLRVRAGGNTGELFF. The CDR3 DNA reads TGTGCCAGCAGCTTAAGGGTTCGAGCCGGGGGGAACACCGGGGAGCTGTTTTTT.

Notes on this clone: Different DNA sequences within this sample yield the same CDR3. The rearrangement uses TRBV15 and TRBJ2-7; D tentatively fits TRBD1 or TRBD2 (5 bases each). V lost 1 base and J 0 bases, leaving 7 bases between the germline ends. The CDR3 contains 14 residues. Germline CDR1 reads LNHNV; CDR2 reads YYDKDF (reference sequence). CDR3 protein: CATSRGGTSYEQYF. CDR3 bases: TGTGCCACCAGCAGAGGTGGGACCTCCTACGAGCAGTACTTC.

This rearrangement joins TRBV5-1 to TRBJ2-6; D assignment may be TRBD1 or TRBD2 (6 bases each). Deletions cut 4 bases from V and 2 bases from J, with 10 bases between. Germline V gene data show CDR1 as SGHRS and CDR2 as YFSETQ. The CDR3 is made up of 15 amino acids. This CDR3 reads CASSRGQTGANVLTF. CDR3 DNA: TGCGCCAGCAGCCGGGGGCAGACTGGGGCCAACGTCCTGACTTTC.

The J gene is TRBJ2-3, the V gene TRBV4-3; 7 bases align to TRBD2. Per the germline V gene, CDR1 is LGHNA and CDR2 is YSLEER. The junction had 3 bases not matched to a gene; V was cut back by 0 bases and J by 0 bases. The CDR3 runs to 16 residues. The CDR3 region has the DNA TGCGCCAGCAGCCAAGAGTTAGCGGGTAGCACAGATACGCAGTATTTT. This sequence encodes CASSQELAGSTDTQYF.

In this sample, this clone turned up once. The chain employs TRBV2 and TRBJ2-7; 7 bases map to TRBD2. Germline V CDR1 and CDR2: SNHLY, FYNNEI. The CDR3 loop spans 14 amino acids. J gave up 2 bases and V 2 bases, and 3 bases lay outside the gene matches. This CDR3 is CASSETSVTYEQYF. Here the CDR3 DNA reads TGTGCCAGCAGTGAAACTAGCGTTACCTACGAGCAGTACTTC.

The chain uses TRBV28 and TRBJ1-1; TRBD1 matches at 8 bases. Per germline, CDR1 MDHEN and CDR2 SYDVKM. The CDR3 has 13 residues. Unmatched junction bases numbered 5, after V lost 7 bases and J lost 4 bases. CDR3 region: CASTWTGSTEAFF. CDR3 nucleotide sequence: TGTGCCAGCACCTGGACAGGGAGCACTGAAGCTTTCTTT. The entire variable domain, with the rest obtained from reference TRBV28 and TRBJ1-1, is as follows: DVKVTQSSRYLVKRTGEKVFLECVQDMDHENMFWYRQDPGLGLRLIYFSYDVKMKEKGDIPEGYSVSREKKERFSLILESASTNQTSMYLCASTWTGSTEAFFGQGTRLTVV.

The chain combines TRBV28 with TRBJ1-2, with D hard to call. V was shortened by 6 bases and J by 6 bases, with 23 bases between the two germline ends. The CDR3 loop spans 16 amino acids. Germline values: CDR1 MDHEN, CDR2 SYDVKM. CDR3: CASRLLGGGSYDGYTF. CDR3 sequence (DNA): TGTGCCAGCAGACTATTAGGAGGAGGATCTTATGATGGCTACACCTTC.

The genes are TRBV5-1 and TRBJ2-3, with D hard to call. The CDR3 is made up of 12 amino acids. Trimming took 2 bases from V and 5 from J, leaving 6 bases between them. Germline-derived CDR1 and CDR2 are SGHRS and YFSETQ. The CDR3 sequence: CASSFLEDTQYF. The DNA for the CDR3 is TGCGCCAGCAGCTTTCTGGAAGATACGCAGTATTTT.

This clone was seen once. The chain uses TRBV7-2 and TRBJ2-7; D possibly corresponds to TRBD2 (5 bases). This CDR3 has 15 amino acids. V was trimmed by 6 bases and J by 4 bases, leaving 19 bases between them. Germline V lookup: CDR1 SGHTA, CDR2 FQGNSA. The CDR3 DNA sequence: TGTGCCAGCAGACGAAGAGGGAGCTCCTCGTACGAGCAGTACTTC. It encodes CASRRRGSSSYEQYF.

V gene TRBV18 combines with J gene TRBJ2-3; 8 bases map to TRBD1. After removal of 0 bases from V and 6 bases from J, the junction contained 5 bases not matched to a gene. This CDR3 has 15 residues. Germline loops: CDR1 KGHSH, CDR2 LQKENI. CDR3: CASSPPPGGMDTQYF. The CDR3 DNA reads as TGTGCCAGCTCACCACCCCCAGGGGGCATGGATACGCAGTATTTT. Full variable domain (remainder filled in from reference TRBV18 and TRBJ2-3): NAGVMQNPRHLVRRRGQEARLRCSPMKGHSHVYWYRQLPEEGLKFMVYLQKENIIDESGMPKERFSAEFPKEGPSILRIQQVVRGDSAAYFCASSPPPGGMDTQYFGPGTRLTVL.

A remark on this clone: The same CDR3 can be traced to other DNA sequences in this sample. The chain is built from TRBV7-9 and TRBJ1-5; the D gene is possibly TRBD1 (6 bases). The CDR3 covers 14 residues. V was cut by 5 bases and J by 1 base, with 9 bases left in between. Germline CDR1 SEHNR, CDR2 FQNEAQ (reference sequence). The CDR3 spells CASSLDRSNQPQHF. The DNA of the CDR3 is TGTGCCAGCAGCCTCGACAGGAGCAATCAGCCCCAGCATTTT.

The rearrangement joins TRBV28 to TRBJ1-5; 7 bases line up with TRBD1. The CDR3 is 17 residues long. The J segment lost 0 bases and the V segment lost 6 bases, leaving 11 bases of the junction unmatched. CDR1 MDHEN and CDR2 SYDVKM come from the germline V gene. This chain's CDR3 is CASSRTPGQNSNQPQHF. DNA of the CDR3: TGTGCCAGCAGCCGGACCCCGGGACAGAATAGCAATCAGCCCCAGCATTTT.

The chain recombines TRBV2 with TRBJ2-3; no reliable D call. CDR1 and CDR2 (germline): SNHLY, FYNNEI. The CDR3 covers 11 residues. Trimming took off 7 bases at V and 6 bases at J, with 8 bases between the two ends. CDR3 nucleotides: TGTGCCAGCACTAGAATTGATACGCAGTATTTT. This codes for CASTRIDTQYF.

This chain joins TRBV7-8 and TRBJ2-7; 7 bases are a match to TRBD1. This CDR3 is 17 amino acids long. Germline CDR1 reads SGHVS; CDR2 reads FQNEAQ. V was clipped by 1 base and J by 4 bases; unmatched bases: 13. CDR3 nucleotide sequence: TGTGCCAGCAGCTTAGTAGGGGCTACAGGGGCCGGATACGAGCAGTACTTC. This gives the protein CASSLVGATGAGYEQYF.

CDR3 region: CASSGGRDYGYTF. The CDR3 bases are TGTGCCAGCAGCGGGGGAAGGGATTATGGCTACACCTTC. The chain is built from TRBV2 and TRBJ1-2, with D possibly being TRBD1 (5 bases). CDR3 length: 13 residues. The germline gives CDR1 SNHLY, CDR2 FYNNEI. V lost 6 bases and J lost 5, with 13 bases in between.

V and J are TRBV28 and TRBJ1-6; 7 nucleotides match TRBD1. Germline V CDR1 and CDR2: MDHEN, SYDVKM. The ends lost 3 bases at V and 8 bases at J; junction bases unmatched: 16. This CDR3 contains 18 residues. CDR3 sequence reads: CASSFDRALGGRDSPLHF. CDR3 nucleotides: TGTGCCAGCAGTTTCGACAGGGCCCTGGGCGGGAGAGATTCACCCCTCCACTTT. Based on the CDR3 plus reference TRBV28 and TRBJ1-6, the full variable domain is DVKVTQSSRYLVKRTGEKVFLECVQDMDHENMFWYRQDPGLGLRLIYFSYDVKMKEKGDIPEGYSVSREKKERFSLILESASTNQTSMYLCASSFDRALGGRDSPLHFGNGTRLTVT.

Comments on this clone: Additional DNA sequences in this sample encode the identical CDR3. V gene TRBV30 combines with J gene TRBJ1-4, with D tentatively TRBD1 (5 bases). This CDR3 contains 13 residues. CDR1 and CDR2 (germline): GTSNPN, SVGIG (reference sequence). V was cut by 1 base and J by 5 bases, with 8 bases left in between. CDR3 bases: TGTGCCTGGAGTGGCGGGGCAAATGAAAAACTGTTTTTT. It is translated as CAWSGGANEKLFF.

The chain links TRBV5-1 to TRBJ2-5; the D gene is possibly TRBD1 (5 bases). The J call may be wrong; the DNA end is better matched by TRBJ2-7. CDR3 length equals 14 residues. Germline CDR1 SGHRS, CDR2 YFSETQ. CDR3 amino acids: CASNRGQGSYEQYF. CDR3 DNA: TGCGCCAGCAACCGTGGGCAGGGCAGTTACGAGCAGTACTTC.

The V call is TRBV7-9, the J call TRBJ2-1; D may be TRBD1 or TRBD2 (5 bases each). In germline, CDR1 is SEHNR, CDR2 FQNEAQ (reference sequence). The length of the CDR3 is 15 residues. Deletions cut 1 base from V and 8 bases from J, with 15 bases between. DNA for the CDR3: TGTGCCAGCAGCTTAGAGTGGGACGCGCGGGATGAGCAGTTCTTC. Protein: CASSLEWDARDEQFF.

V gene TRBV9 combines with J gene TRBJ2-7, with TRBD1 matching over 8 bases. This CDR3 comprises 15 residues. With V trimmed by 1 base and J by 0 bases, 3 bases remained unmatched. Germline loops: CDR1 SGDLS, CDR2 YYNGEE. CDR3 region: CASSVNQGASYEQYF. For the CDR3, the DNA is TGTGCCAGCAGCGTAAACCAGGGGGCCTCCTACGAGCAGTACTTC.

The chain combines TRBV29-1 with TRBJ2-3; weak D call: TRBD2 (6 bases). Trimming removed 7 bases at V and 1 base at J, with 15 bases between. The CDR3 is made up of 14 amino acids. CDR1 is SQVTM, CDR2 ANQGSEA, per germline. CDR3 residues: CSAERGAGTDTQYF. In DNA, the CDR3 is TGCAGCGCCGAACGCGGGGCGGGCACAGATACGCAGTATTTT.

This clone was observed a single time. The V call is TRBV27, the J call TRBJ1-6; no reliable D call. Germline V gene sequence: CDR1 MNHEY, CDR2 SMNVEV (reference sequence). The V end lost 3 bases, the J end lost 0 bases, and 9 bases lay between the germline ends. The CDR3 length is 16 residues. The CDR3 coding sequence is TGTGCCAGCAGTTTGAACTGGAGCTCCTATAATTCACCCCTCCACTTT. Its protein is CASSLNWSSYNSPLHF.

The V and J genes are TRBV28 and TRBJ1-1, with 7 positions matching TRBD1. Germline V gene data show CDR1 as MDHEN and CDR2 as SYDVKM. Trimming removed 7 bases from V and 11 bases from J; junction bases left unmatched: 13. CDR3 length equals 13 residues. CDR3 loop: CASTRGTAPEAFF. The CDR3 region has the DNA TGTGCCAGCACCCGGGGGACAGCCCCAGAGGCTTTCTTT.

The CDR3 is CASSITSGASYEQYF. CDR3 nucleotide sequence: TGTGCCAGCTCAATAACTAGCGGGGCGTCCTACGAGCAGTACTTC. This chain links TRBV18 with TRBJ2-7, with 10 nucleotides matching TRBD2. After removal of 5 bases from V and 1 base from J, the junction contained 5 bases not matched to a gene. Looked up from germline, CDR1 is KGHSH and CDR2 is LQKENI. CDR3 length equals 15 residues. The whole variable domain, filled in from reference TRBV18 and TRBJ2-7, reads NAGVMQNPRHLVRRRGQEARLRCSPMKGHSHVYWYRQLPEEGLKFMVYLQKENIIDESGMPKERFSAEFPKEGPSILRIQQVVRGDSAAYFCASSITSGASYEQYFGPGTRLTVT.